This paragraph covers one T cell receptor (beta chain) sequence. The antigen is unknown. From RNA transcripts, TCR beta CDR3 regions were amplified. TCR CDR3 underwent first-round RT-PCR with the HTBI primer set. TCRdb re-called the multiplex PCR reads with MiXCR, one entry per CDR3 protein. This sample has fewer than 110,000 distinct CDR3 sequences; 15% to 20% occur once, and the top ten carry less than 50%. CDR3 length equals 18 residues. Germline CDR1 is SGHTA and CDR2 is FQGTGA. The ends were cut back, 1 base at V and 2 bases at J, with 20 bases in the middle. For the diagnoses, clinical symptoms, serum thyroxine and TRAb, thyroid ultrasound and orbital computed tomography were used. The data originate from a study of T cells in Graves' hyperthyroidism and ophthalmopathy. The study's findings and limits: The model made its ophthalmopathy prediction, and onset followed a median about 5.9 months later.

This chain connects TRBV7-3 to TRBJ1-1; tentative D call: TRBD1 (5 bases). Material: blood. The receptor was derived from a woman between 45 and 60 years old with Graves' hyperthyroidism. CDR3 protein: CASSLNAGGATLNTEAFF. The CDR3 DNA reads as TGTGCCAGCAGCTTAAACGCGGGGGGTGCCACCCTTAACACTGAAGCTTTCTTT. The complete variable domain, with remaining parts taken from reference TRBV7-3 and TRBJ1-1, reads GAGVSQTPSNKVTEKGKYVELRCDPISGHTALYWYRQSLGQGPEFLIYFQGTGAADDSGLPNDRFFAVRPEGSVSTLKIQRTERGDSAVYLCASSLNAGGATLNTEAFFGQGTRLTVV.